The 18 T cell receptor beta chains below all came from one sample that was sequenced in a study of CD8+ T cells in alopecia areata. Sequencing relied on a cDNA template that was reverse transcribed from extracted RNA. Profiled with immunoSEQ multiplex PCR; TCRdb holds only in-frame clones, not every one. The sample includes some 56,000 clones, over 95% of them seen just once. Sequenced material: CD8+ T cells sorted from blood, taken at week 0. All receptors come from a human donor with alopecia areata.

The J gene is TRBJ2-5, the V gene TRBV25-1; D is unresolved. Germline CDR1 reads MGHDK; CDR2 reads SYGVNS. V was shortened by 9 bases and J by 5 bases, with 13 bases between the two germline ends. The CDR3 runs to 12 residues. The CDR3: CASGLSRETQYF. CDR3 DNA: TGTGCCAGTGGGCTATCGAGGGAGACCCAGTACTTC. Complete variable domain (other parts from reference TRBV25-1 and TRBJ2-5): EADIYQTPRYLVIGTGKKITLECSQTMGHDKMYWYQQDPGMELHLIHYSYGVNSTEKGDLSSESTVSRIRTEHFPLTLESARPSHTSQYLCASGLSRETQYFGPGTRLLVL.

The rearrangement uses TRBV7-9 and TRBJ2-7; 9 bases match TRBD2. The V gene end was trimmed by 4 bases and the J gene end by 2 bases; junction bases not matched to a gene: 9. Per germline, CDR1 SEHNR and CDR2 FQNEAQ (reference sequence). The CDR3 totals 16 residues. CDR3 nucleotide sequence: TGTGCCAGCAGCTCCAGTTTAGCGGGGGCGACCTACGAGCAGTACTTC. Encoded protein: CASSSSLAGATYEQYF.

The chain joins TRBV27 to TRBJ1-5; D not certain. This CDR3 spans 15 amino acids. V was shortened by 6 bases and J by 4 bases, with 16 bases between the two germline ends. The germline gives CDR1 MNHEY, CDR2 SMNVEV (reference sequence). CDR3 sequence reads: CASSLRPVGNQPQHF. The CDR3 nucleotides are TGTGCCAGCAGCCTTCGACCGGTAGGAAATCAGCCCCAGCATTTT.

The gene calls are TRBV10-3 and TRBJ2-5, with D possibly being TRBD1 (5 bases). Germline loops: CDR1 ENHRY, CDR2 SYGVKD. This CDR3 contains 17 residues. V was shortened by 2 bases and J by 3 bases, with 19 bases between the two germline ends. The CDR3 here is CAISEGAGRERKETQYF. The CDR3 bases are TGTGCCATCAGTGAGGGGGCAGGCCGAGAGAGAAAAGAGACCCAGTACTTC.

The rearrangement links TRBV7-2 to TRBJ2-1; D is tentatively TRBD1 or TRBD2 (5 bases each). This CDR3 contains 13 residues. Trimming pared 2 bases from V and 5 bases from J, leaving 7 bases between. CDR1 SGHTA and CDR2 FQGNSA come from the germline V gene. In nucleotides, the CDR3 is TGTGCCAGCAGCTTATGGGGGAACAATGAGCAGTTCTTC. Protein sequence: CASSLWGNNEQFF.

V is TRBV7-9 and J is TRBJ2-6; 8 bases match TRBD1. The CDR3 runs to 17 residues. In germline, CDR1 is SEHNR, CDR2 FQNEAQ (reference sequence). After removal of 5 bases from V and 1 base from J, the junction contained 7 bases not matched to a gene. The CDR3 region has the DNA TGTGCCAGCAGCCCACGGACAGGGAGGTCTGGGGCCAACGTCCTGACTTTC. It codes for CASSPRTGRSGANVLTF.

The chain combines TRBV27 with TRBJ1-5, with 8 bases lining up with TRBD1. The CDR3 loop spans 15 amino acids. J gave up 2 bases and V 5 bases, and 5 bases lay outside the gene matches. Germline assignment: CDR1 MNHEY and CDR2 SMNVEV (reference sequence). As DNA, the CDR3 is TGTGCCAGCAGTCCTGGACAGGGCGGCAATCAGCCCCAGCATTTT. It is translated as CASSPGQGGNQPQHF.

CDR3 loop: CASSLAVGLTGELFF. The DNA for the CDR3 is TGTGCCAGCAGCTTAGCTGTCGGGCTCACCGGGGAGCTGTTTTTT. The rearrangement joins TRBV7-2 to TRBJ2-2; D is uncertain. Germline V gene data show CDR1 as SGHTA and CDR2 as FQGNSA. This CDR3 contains 15 residues. Trimming stripped 0 bases from V and 4 bases from J, with 9 bases between.

The chain couples TRBV4-1 to TRBJ1-4, with a weak D call TRBD1 (5 bases). The CDR3 is 16 amino acids. With 1 base removed from V and 4 bases from J, the gap between germline ends came to 13 bases. The germline V gene encodes CDR1 MGHRA and CDR2 YSYEKL. Written as DNA, the CDR3 is TGCGCCAGCAGCCAAGCGGCCGGGGCAGTTAATGAAAAACTGTTTTTT. It specifies CASSQAAGAVNEKLFF.

Remarks on this clone: Relative to the germline gene, one junction end is altered; a read error may explain this. The rearrangement links TRBV5-6 to TRBJ2-5; tentatively, D is TRBD1 or TRBD2 (5 bases each). The CDR3 is 11 amino acids. Germline loops: CDR1 SGHDT, CDR2 YYEEEE. In nucleotides, the CDR3 is TGTGCCAGCAGCGGGTCCGGGACGTTTAACTTC. This gives the protein CASSGSGTFNF. Supplemented by reference TRBV5-6 and TRBJ2-5, the full variable domain reads DAGVTQSPTHLIKTRGQQVTLRCSPKSGHDTVSWYQQALGQGPQFIFQYYEEEERQRGNFPDRFSGHQFPNYSSELNVNALLLGDSALYLCASSGSGTFNFGPGTRLLVL.

V is TRBV7-2 and J is TRBJ1-6, with D possibly being TRBD1 (5 bases). The V end was cut by 7 bases, the J end by 7 bases, with 14 bases between. The germline gives CDR1 SGHTA, CDR2 FQGNSA. This CDR3 contains 14 residues. The CDR3 region is CASIPGPNNSPLHF. CDR3 nucleotides: TGTGCCAGCATTCCGGGACCGAACAATTCACCCCTCCACTTT.

The chain carries TRBV10-2 and TRBJ1-2; possible D gene TRBD1, 5 bases. Germline CDR1 and CDR2: WSHSY and SAAADI. The germline V and J ends were trimmed by 0 bases and 4 bases, with 6 bases remaining between them. The CDR3 covers 13 residues. The DNA for the CDR3 is TGCGCCAGCAGTGAGTCAGGGGTCTATGGCTACACCTTC. The encoded protein is CASSESGVYGYTF.

The rearrangement uses TRBV7-9 and TRBJ2-7; 7 bases map to TRBD1. After removal of 6 bases from V and 0 bases from J, the junction contained 5 bases not matched to a gene. The CDR3 has 14 amino acids. CDR1 SEHNR and CDR2 FQNEAQ come from the germline V gene (reference sequence). CDR3 in amino acids: CASSEDRSSYEQYF. As DNA, the CDR3 is TGTGCCAGCAGTGAGGACAGGAGCTCCTACGAGCAGTACTTC.

The chain carries TRBV29-1 and TRBJ1-1; perhaps TRBD1 as D (5 bases). Between the trimmed V and J ends, which lost 0 bases and 3 bases, there was a span of 14 bases. Germline V gives CDR1 SQVTM, CDR2 ANQGSEA. The CDR3 covers 15 residues. The CDR3 loop is CSVEEPRGLDTEAFF. The DNA of the CDR3 is TGCAGCGTTGAAGAGCCTCGGGGCTTGGACACTGAAGCTTTCTTT.

The chain recombines TRBV11-3 with TRBJ2-3; 8 bases map to TRBD1. Unmatched junction bases numbered 7, after V lost 4 bases and J lost 4 bases. CDR3 length: 15 amino acids. Germline V gives CDR1 SGHNT, CDR2 YENEEA. CDR3 amino acids: CASSSQGAAADTQYF. The DNA of the CDR3 is TGTGCCAGCAGCTCCCAGGGGGCGGCTGCAGATACGCAGTATTTT.

This chain joins TRBV29-1 and TRBJ2-3, with 11 bases identical to TRBD1. V trimming: 7 bases; J trimming: 5 bases; junction bases outside the gene matches: 5. Germline V gene lookup returns CDR1 SQVTM and CDR2 ANQGSEA. The length of the CDR3 is 13 residues. For the CDR3, the DNA is TGCAGCGCGCCGGGACAGGGGGGAGATACGCAGTATTTT. Residues: CSAPGQGGDTQYF.

This clone occurred once. This chain uses TRBV7-2 with TRBJ2-5; TRBD2 matches at 13 bases. Germline V lookup: CDR1 SGHTA, CDR2 FQGNSA. V lost 1 base and J lost 2; bases outside the gene matches: 1. The CDR3 is made up of 16 amino acids. The CDR3 DNA reads as TGTGCCAGCAGCTTAGAACTAGCGGGGGGGCAAGAGACCCAGTACTTC. Its protein is CASSLELAGGQETQYF. The full variable domain, with the rest looked up from reference TRBV7-2 and TRBJ2-5, is GAGVSQSPSNKVTEKGKDVELRCDPISGHTALYWYRQSLGQGLEFLIYFQGNSAPDKSGLPSDRFSAERTGGSVSTLTIQRTQQEDSAVYLCASSLELAGGQETQYFGPGTRLLVL.

The J gene is TRBJ1-5, the V gene TRBV27; no definite D call. This CDR3 is 13 amino acids long. The V and J ends lost 1 base and 2 bases respectively, with 3 bases between them. Germline CDR1 MNHEY, CDR2 SMNVEV (reference sequence). The CDR3 region is CASSLWGNQPQHF. The CDR3 coding sequence is TGTGCCAGCAGTTTATGGGGCAATCAGCCCCAGCATTTT.